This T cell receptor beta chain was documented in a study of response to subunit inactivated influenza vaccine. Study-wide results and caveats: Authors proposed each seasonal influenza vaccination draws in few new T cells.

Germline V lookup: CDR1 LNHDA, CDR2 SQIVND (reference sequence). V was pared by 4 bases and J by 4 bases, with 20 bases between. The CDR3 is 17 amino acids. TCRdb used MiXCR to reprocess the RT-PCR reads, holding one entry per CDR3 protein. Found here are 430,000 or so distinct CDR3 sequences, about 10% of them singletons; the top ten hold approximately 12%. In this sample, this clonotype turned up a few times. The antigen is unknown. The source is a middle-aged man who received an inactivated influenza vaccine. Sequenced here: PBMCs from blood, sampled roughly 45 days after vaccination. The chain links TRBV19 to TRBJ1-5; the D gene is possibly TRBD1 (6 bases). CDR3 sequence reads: CASSRGSTGTPNQPQHF. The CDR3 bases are TGTGCCAGTAGTAGGGGCTCTACCGGGACACCTAATCAGCCCCAGCATTTT. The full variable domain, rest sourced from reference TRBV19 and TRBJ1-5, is DGGITQSPKYLFRKEGQNVTLSCEQNLNHDAMYWYRQDPGQGLRLIYYSQIVNDFQKGDIAEGYSVSREKKESFPLTVTSAQKNPTAFYLCASSRGSTGTPNQPQHFGDGTRLSIL.